The 29 T cell receptor beta chains presented below share a single source sample, sequenced in a study of CD8 T cells in ankylosing spondylitis. Study-level findings and limits: Characteristic, it appeared, of ankylosing spondylitis blood was a TCR beta motif of eight highly homologous variants.

TCRdb itself ran the 5' RACE reads through MiXCR, one entry per CDR3 protein. Of some 840,000 distinct CDR3 sequences listed, 12% are singletons. These receptors' antigens are unknown. The sample was blood, either unsorted or a sorted T cell fraction (not recorded which). These receptors originate from a male donor with ankylosing spondylitis.

The genes are TRBV12-3 or TRBV12-4 and TRBJ1-1, with 8 bases fitting TRBD1. CDR3 size: 14 residues. V shed 7 bases, J shed 0 bases, and the junction held 4 bases outside the gene matches. The CDR3 spells CASTLTGVNTEAFF. In DNA, the CDR3 is TGTGCCAGCACACTGACAGGGGTGAACACTGAAGCTTTCTTT.

A few counts support this clonotype. This CDR3 reads CASRHYRGYNEQFF. CDR3 nucleotide sequence: TGTGCCAGCAGGCACTATCGTGGGTACAATGAGCAGTTCTTC. The chain is built from TRBV6-2 or TRBV6-3 and TRBJ2-1; D gene ambiguous. V lost 6 bases and J lost 4, with 13 bases in between. This CDR3 spans 14 amino acids. Germline V gene sequence: CDR1 MNHEY, CDR2 SVGEGT.

The chain has TRBV10-3 and TRBJ2-5, with 11 bases lining up with TRBD2. Per the germline V gene, CDR1 is ENHRY and CDR2 is SYGVKD. V gave up 3 bases and J gave up 1 base; unmatched junction bases: 13. The CDR3 contains 19 residues. CDR3 DNA sequence: TGTGCCATCAGTGATCCAGAGGGGCTAGCGGGGGGACCCCAAGAGACCCAGTACTTC. Residues: CAISDPEGLAGGPQETQYF.

The chain joins TRBV6-1 to TRBJ2-6; TRBD2 is a possible D gene (5 bases). Germline CDR1 MNHNS, CDR2 SASEGT. Trimming removed 7 bases from V and 0 bases from J, with 7 bases in between. The CDR3 extends over 14 amino acids. The CDR3 protein is CASNRGSGANVLTF. CDR3 DNA sequence: TGTGCCAGCAACCGGGGCTCTGGGGCCAACGTCCTGACTTTC.

The CDR3 is CAASTRAKNIQYF. CDR3 sequence (DNA): TGTGCCGCCTCGACCAGAGCCAAAAACATTCAGTACTTC. The rearrangement joins TRBV7-9 to TRBJ2-4; D is unclear. Germline V gene lookup returns CDR1 SEHNR and CDR2 FQNEAQ (reference sequence). The CDR3 has 13 residues. V was shortened by 11 bases and J by 0 bases, with 11 bases between the two germline ends.

The V and J genes are TRBV11-3 and TRBJ2-1; D not resolved. Germline values: CDR1 SGHNT, CDR2 YENEEA. Trimming shortened V by 6 bases and J by 2 bases, and 11 bases separated the two germline ends. CDR3 length: 14 amino acids. CDR3 sequence: CASSRTDPYNEQFF. The CDR3 DNA sequence: TGTGCCAGCAGTCGGACGGATCCCTACAATGAGCAGTTCTTC.

V and J are TRBV4-3 and TRBJ1-3; no firm D call. V was clipped by 0 bases and J by 0 bases, with 9 bases between them. This CDR3 is built from 16 residues. Germline V gene lookup returns CDR1 LGHNA and CDR2 YSLEER. CDR3 in amino acids: CASSQDELNSGNTIYF. Here the CDR3 DNA reads TGCGCCAGCAGCCAAGATGAACTAAACTCTGGAAACACCATATATTTT.

This chain joins TRBV6-6 and TRBJ2-1, with D unresolved. CDR1 is MNHNY, CDR2 SVGAGI, per germline (reference sequence). V gave up 2 bases and J gave up 8 bases, with 10 bases separating them. The CDR3 spans 13 residues. CDR3 loop: CASSYAYRDEQFF. The CDR3 DNA sequence: TGTGCCAGCAGTTACGCTTACCGGGATGAGCAGTTCTTC.

The chain has TRBV6-5 and TRBJ2-1, with D uncertain. The CDR3 is 13 amino acids. The ends were cut back, 8 bases at V and 5 bases at J, with 13 bases in the middle. CDR1 is MNHEY and CDR2 is SVGAGI in the germline V gene. The CDR3 loop is CASRWEANNEQFF. CDR3 DNA sequence: TGTGCCAGCCGTTGGGAAGCCAACAATGAGCAGTTCTTC.

This clonotype has just a few counts. The chain employs TRBV10-2 and TRBJ2-2; D is undetermined. CDR1 and CDR2 (germline): WSHSY, SAAADI. The CDR3 length is 14 residues. Trimming shortened V by 7 bases and J by 3 bases, and 12 bases separated the two germline ends. As DNA, the CDR3 is TGCGCCAGCAATGGGCCTGTCGACACCGGGGAGCTGTTTTTT. It translates to CASNGPVDTGELFF.

Of note for this clonotype: An end of the junction differs from the germline gene, which may be a read error. The DNA of the CDR3 is TGTGCCAGCAAGGGACTAGCGGGAGGGGAGTGCTTC. It specifies CASKGLAGGECF. V is TRBV6-2 or TRBV6-3 and J is TRBJ2-5, with 16 bases matching TRBD2. CDR3 length: 12 residues. CDR1 and CDR2 (germline): MNHEY, SVGEGT.

This chain joins TRBV5-1 and TRBJ1-1, with 8 bases lining up with TRBD1. Germline loops: CDR1 SGHRS, CDR2 YFSETQ. J was trimmed by 3 bases and V by 7 bases; bases with no gene match: 5. The CDR3 has 13 amino acids. CDR3 sequence: CASRRGPHTEAFF. DNA for the CDR3: TGCGCCAGCCGCAGGGGGCCACACACTGAAGCTTTCTTT.

The rearrangement links TRBV21-1 to TRBJ2-7; the table's TRBD1 call for D was not verified on the DNA. TRBV21-1 is marked as a pseudogene. The CDR3 is 19 residues long. Here the CDR3 reads CASSPPPLLGPRAHYEQYF. The CDR3 coding sequence is TGTGCCAGCAGCCCGCCCCCCCTGCTGGGGCCCCGAGCCCACTACGAGCAGTACTTC.

The CDR3 reads CASSLPPRYTEAFF. Written as DNA, the CDR3 is TGCGCCAGCAGCTTGCCCCCACGGTACACTGAAGCTTTCTTT. This sequence joins TRBV5-1 and TRBJ1-1; no clear D gene. CDR3 length: 14 amino acids. Trimming took 1 base from V and 3 from J, leaving 10 bases between them. The germline V gene encodes CDR1 SGHRS and CDR2 YFSETQ.

The chain is built from TRBV20-1 and TRBJ2-2, with D perhaps matching TRBD1 or TRBD2 (5 bases each). V was pared by 6 bases and J by 6 bases, with 11 bases between. There are 12 residues in the CDR3. In germline, CDR1 is DFQATT, CDR2 SNEGSKA (reference sequence). The CDR3 is CSAGAVAGELFF. In DNA form, the CDR3 reads TGCAGTGCCGGGGCGGTGGCCGGGGAGCTGTTTTTT.

This clonotype was recorded many times. CDR3 nucleotide sequence: TGCGCCAGCAGCCAAGAATTGGTGGGACAGGGGAACACCGGGGAGCTGTTTTTT. This gives the protein CASSQELVGQGNTGELFF. The chain links TRBV4-3 to TRBJ2-2, with 9 nucleotides matching TRBD1. Germline-derived CDR1 and CDR2 are LGHNA and YSLEER. Trimming at V came to 0 bases and at J to 1 base, leaving 6 bases not matched to a gene. This CDR3 comprises 18 residues.

The chain links TRBV3-1 to TRBJ1-4; 9 bases map to TRBD1. From germline, CDR1 is LGHDT and CDR2 YNNKEL (reference sequence). The CDR3 is 14 residues long. V was pared by 1 base and J by 9 bases, with 3 bases of the junction left unmatched. The CDR3 region has the DNA TGTGCCAGCAGCCAAGGGGGACAGGGTCAAAAACTGTTTTTT. This translates into CASSQGGQGQKLFF.

This clonotype was detected many times. The chain couples TRBV6-5 to TRBJ2-7, with TRBD2 as a possible D gene (7 bases). The CDR3 length is 14 residues. Germline V lookup: CDR1 MNHEY, CDR2 SVGAGI. V lost 2 bases to trimming and J lost 3 bases, with 11 bases between them. The CDR3 sequence: CASSYGGANYEQYF. The CDR3 coding sequence is TGTGCCAGCAGTTACGGGGGGGCGAACTACGAGCAGTACTTC.

This clonotype was observed a handful of times. The rearrangement joins TRBV4-2 to TRBJ2-3; 7 bases are a match to TRBD2. This CDR3 has 15 amino acids. Per the germline V gene, CDR1 is LGHNA and CDR2 is YNFKEQ. The junction had 6 bases not matched to a gene; V was cut back by 4 bases and J by 2 bases. DNA of the CDR3: TGTGCCAGCAGCCGGGGGGGGACTACCACAGATACGCAGTATTTT. It encodes CASSRGGTTTDTQYF.

This clonotype was counted many times. The chain employs TRBV24-1 and TRBJ2-1; D may be TRBD2 (6 bases). V was cut by 1 base and J by 7 bases, with 10 bases left in between. The germline gives CDR1 KGHDR, CDR2 SFDVKD. There are 14 residues in the CDR3. Here the CDR3 DNA reads TGTGCCACCAGTGATTTATACGGAGGGAATGAGCAGTTCTTC. This encodes CATSDLYGGNEQFF.

This clonotype was observed many times. The genes are TRBV12-3 or TRBV12-4 and TRBJ1-1; 9 bases line up with TRBD1. This CDR3 has 15 residues. V shed 11 bases and J 5 bases; nucleotides not matched to a gene: 15. The CDR3 loop is CAVSDTRTGVTEAFF. DNA of the CDR3: TGTGCCGTATCCGATACCCGGACAGGGGTGACTGAAGCTTTCTTT.

There are a few counts of this clonotype. The chain carries TRBV15 and TRBJ1-5; TRBD1 matches at 8 bases. This CDR3 region has 16 residues. CDR1 LNHNV and CDR2 YYDKDF come from the germline V gene (reference sequence). V was clipped by 0 bases and J by 5 bases; unmatched bases: 6. CDR3 sequence (DNA): TGTGCCACCAGCAGAGATTGGTCAGGGGGCGATCAGCCCCAGCATTTT. This encodes CATSRDWSGGDQPQHF.

This clonotype occurred a few times. The chain has TRBV5-1 and TRBJ2-3; D unresolved. The CDR3 runs to 14 residues. The germline gives CDR1 SGHRS, CDR2 YFSETQ. Deletions cut 0 bases from V and 6 bases from J, with 11 bases between. For the CDR3, the DNA is TGCGCCAGCAGCTTGGTCGGAAAAAGCGATACGCAGTATTTT. It yields the protein CASSLVGKSDTQYF. Supplemented by reference TRBV5-1 and TRBJ2-3, the full variable domain reads KAGVTQTPRYLIKTRGQQVTLSCSPISGHRSVSWYQQTPGQGLQFLFEYFSETQRNKGNFPGRFSGRQFSNSRSEMNVSTLELGDSALYLCASSLVGKSDTQYFGPGTRLTVL.

In this sample, this clonotype turned up a few times. The chain joins TRBV28 to TRBJ1-5; 8 bases agree with TRBD1. This CDR3 is 14 amino acids long. CDR1 MDHEN and CDR2 SYDVKM come from the germline V gene. The V gene end was trimmed by 7 bases and the J gene end by 2 bases; junction bases not matched to a gene: 4. CDR3 bases: TGTGCCAGCACCGGGGGACAGGGCAATCAGCCCCAGCATTTT. Its translation: CASTGGQGNQPQHF.

The chain is built from TRBV5-6 and TRBJ2-3; D possibly corresponds to TRBD2 (6 bases). The CDR3 runs 16 residues. V lost 0 bases and J 2 bases, leaving 13 bases between the germline ends. Germline V lookup: CDR1 SGHDT, CDR2 YYEEEE. CDR3 loop: CASSLDGVAATDTQYF. CDR3 in DNA: TGTGCCAGCAGCTTGGACGGGGTAGCGGCCACAGATACGCAGTATTTT.

The chain couples TRBV9 to TRBJ2-3, with D hard to call. This CDR3 comprises 13 residues. Germline CDR1 is SGDLS and CDR2 is YYNGEE. The V and J ends lost 0 bases and 6 bases respectively, with 8 bases between them. CDR3 in amino acids: CASSVDLKDTQYF. The CDR3, as DNA: TGTGCCAGCAGCGTAGACCTAAAGGATACGCAGTATTTT.

The sample holds many counts of this clonotype. The V call is TRBV12-3 or TRBV12-4, the J call TRBJ1-1; TRBD1 matches at 9 bases. The junction had 4 bases not matched to a gene; V was cut back by 4 bases and J by 4 bases. This CDR3 is 14 amino acids long. The DNA of the CDR3 is TGTGCCAGCAGTTGGACAGGGGCGGTCACTGAAGCTTTCTTT. Protein sequence: CASSWTGAVTEAFF.

This clonotype was found a few times. The gene calls are TRBV20-1 and TRBJ2-5; weak D call: TRBD2 (7 bases). Per germline, CDR1 DFQATT and CDR2 SNEGSKA (reference sequence). The CDR3 covers 14 residues. The germline V and J ends were trimmed by 6 bases and 5 bases, with 19 bases remaining between them. The CDR3 nucleotides read TGCAGTGCCACGCCATCGGGGGGCTGGGAGACCCAGTACTTC. Translating gives CSATPSGGWETQYF.

This clonotype appeared a few times. The rearrangement uses TRBV10-3 and TRBJ2-7; 7 bases are shared with TRBD1. V gave up 4 bases and J gave up 2 bases; unmatched junction bases: 17. The germline CDR1 and CDR2 sequences are ENHRY and SYGVKD. This CDR3 has 18 amino acids. The DNA for the CDR3 is TGTGCCATCAGTGGACAAGCGTCAGACAGGGTCGCCGCCTACGAGCAGTACTTC. This encodes CAISGQASDRVAAYEQYF.